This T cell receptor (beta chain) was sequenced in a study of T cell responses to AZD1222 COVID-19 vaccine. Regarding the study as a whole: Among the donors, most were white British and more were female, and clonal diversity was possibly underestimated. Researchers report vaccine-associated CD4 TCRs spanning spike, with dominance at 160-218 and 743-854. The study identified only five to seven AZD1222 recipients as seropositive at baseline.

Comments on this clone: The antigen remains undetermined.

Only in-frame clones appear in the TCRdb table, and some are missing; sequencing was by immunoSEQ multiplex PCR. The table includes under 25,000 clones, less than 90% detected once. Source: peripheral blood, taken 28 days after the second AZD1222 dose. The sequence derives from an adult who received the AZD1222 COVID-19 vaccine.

CDR3 residues: CASSLVNSPLHF. CDR3 nucleotides: TGTGCCAGCAGCTTAGTCAATTCACCCCTCCACTTT. The chain combines TRBV11-2 with TRBJ1-6, with D unclear. CDR3 size: 12 residues. Trimming took off 1 base at V and 7 bases at J, with 2 bases between the two ends. Germline CDR1 is SGHAT and CDR2 is FQNNGV.